This T cell receptor (beta chain) was observed in a study of CD8+CD57+ T cells in acquired aplastic anemia. Looking at the study overall: On average, sorted CD4+ and CD8+ cells gave approximately 3 ug of DNA.

Previously, flow cytometry had revealed CD8+CD57+ cell expansion in the patients chosen for sequencing. No therapy had been given to the patients at the time of blood sampling. With regard to this clonotype: Its antigen remains unidentified.

It was genomic DNA that served as the template for profiling TCR beta VDJ and CDR3. TCRdb redid the calling of the reads with MiXCR, one entry per CDR3 protein. The sample lists 100,000 to 150,000 distinct CDR3 sequences, roughly 55% occurring once. Findings and caveats of the study: Patient and control CD8+ Simpson's diversity was not significantly different. Overlapping CD8+ CDR3 repertoires of patients and controls contained roughly 29 shared sequences.

In germline, CDR1 is WSHSY, CDR2 SAAADI. The CDR3 is 11 amino acids. The ends were cut back, 8 bases at V and 6 bases at J, with 11 bases in the middle. This sequence joins TRBV10-2 and TRBJ2-7, with D perhaps matching TRBD1 (6 bases). The TCR originated in a human donor with aplastic anemia. The material sequenced was sorted CD4+, CD8+, or CD8+CD57+ T cells (not recorded which) from PBMCs. Here the CDR3 DNA reads TGCGCCAGCCAAACAGGGTTCGAGCAGTACTTC. Its translation is CASQTGFEQYF.